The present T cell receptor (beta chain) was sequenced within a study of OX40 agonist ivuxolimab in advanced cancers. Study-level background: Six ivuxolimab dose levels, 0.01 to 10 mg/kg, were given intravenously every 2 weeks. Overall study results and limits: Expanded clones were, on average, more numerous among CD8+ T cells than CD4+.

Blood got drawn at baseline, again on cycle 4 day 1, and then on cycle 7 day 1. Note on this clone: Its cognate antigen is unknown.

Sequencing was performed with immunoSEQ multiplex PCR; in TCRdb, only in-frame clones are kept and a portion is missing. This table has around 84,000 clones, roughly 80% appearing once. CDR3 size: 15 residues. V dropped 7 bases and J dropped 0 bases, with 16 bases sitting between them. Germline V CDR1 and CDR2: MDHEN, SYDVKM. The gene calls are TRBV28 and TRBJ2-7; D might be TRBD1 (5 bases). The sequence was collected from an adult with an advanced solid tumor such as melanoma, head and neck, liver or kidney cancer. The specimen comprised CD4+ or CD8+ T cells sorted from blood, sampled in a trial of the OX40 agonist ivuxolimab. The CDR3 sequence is CASNERQPSSYEQYF. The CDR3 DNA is TGTGCCAGCAACGAACGACAGCCTTCCTCCTACGAGCAGTACTTC.